This entry concerns a single TCR beta chain. The sample originates from a study of control samples from healthy donors and cancer patients. Only in-frame clones appear in the TCRdb table, and some are missing; sequencing was by immunoSEQ multiplex PCR. The sample carries about 89,000 clones, 86% recorded once. Sequencing used blood. This clonotype originated in a man aged 25 to 45 in good health.

CDR3 nucleotide sequence: TGTGCCAGCAGCATCGTGGGAACCGGGGAGCTGTTTTTT. It codes for CASSIVGTGELFF. The chain is built from TRBV7-9 and TRBJ2-2; D unclear. Germline V CDR1 and CDR2: SEHNR, FQNEAQ (reference sequence). V shed 5 bases and J shed 5 bases, with 9 bases lying between them. This CDR3 contains 13 residues.